The 16 T cell receptor beta chains given below trace back to one sample, sequenced in a study of cytomegalovirus exposure and HLA in healthy donors. Using immunoSEQ multiplex PCR, the repertoire was profiled, and TCRdb retains in-frame clones only, with some absent. The repertoire holds a few hundred thousand clones, roughly 84% seen once, with 11% to 15% in the top ten. The sequenced sample consisted of PBMCs. The receptor source for this set is a woman aged 30 to 39 in good health and CMV-seropositive.

The CDR3, as DNA: TGTGCCAGTAGTAGACAGGCGTCCTTGAACACTGAAGCTTTCTTT. Protein: CASSRQASLNTEAFF. The chain combines TRBV19 with TRBJ1-1; tentative D call: TRBD1 (6 bases). Between the trimmed V and J ends, which lost 4 bases and 0 bases, there was a span of 12 bases. The germline gives CDR1 LNHDA, CDR2 SQIVND (reference sequence). The CDR3 has 15 amino acids.

This clone showed up just a few times. A far larger clone is off by one base, so a read error is likely. The V gene is TRBV27, the J gene TRBJ1-2, with 11 bases matching TRBD1. V shed 4 bases, J shed 6 bases, and the junction held 1 base outside the gene matches. This CDR3 is built from 13 residues. Per germline, CDR1 MNHEY and CDR2 SMNVEV (reference sequence). The CDR3 is CASSWTGGDGYTF. CDR3 nucleotides: TGTGCCAGCAGTTGGACAGGGGGCGATGGCTACACCTTC.

This clone was seen more than once but under ten times. The V gene is TRBV29-1, the J gene TRBJ2-1; the D gene is possibly TRBD1 (6 bases). The CDR3 extends over 15 amino acids. Germline CDR1 SQVTM, CDR2 ANQGSEA. Trimming cost V 0 bases and J 3 bases, with 12 bases left between them. CDR3 sequence reads: CSVEDLTRGYNEQFF. In nucleotides, the CDR3 is TGCAGCGTTGAAGATTTGACCAGGGGCTACAATGAGCAGTTCTTC.

The rearrangement uses TRBV5-4 and TRBJ2-2; D may be TRBD1 (5 bases). This CDR3 has 14 amino acids. Germline CDR1 reads SGHNT; CDR2 reads YYREEE (reference sequence). Trimming stripped 9 bases from V and 0 bases from J, with 12 bases between. DNA for the CDR3: TGTGCCACCGCCGCAGGGACGAACACCGGGGAGCTGTTTTTT. This gives the protein CATAAGTNTGELFF.

This clone was detected a few times. The gene calls are TRBV6-4 and TRBJ2-2, with a weak D call TRBD1 (5 bases). Trimming left V 3 bases short and J 4 bases short, with 9 bases between. Germline assignment: CDR1 MRHNA and CDR2 SNTAGT. This CDR3 has 14 amino acids. The chain's CDR3 is CASSEGQTTGELFF. The CDR3 nucleotides are TGTGCCAGCAGTGAAGGACAAACCACCGGGGAGCTGTTTTTT.

This chain connects TRBV27 to TRBJ2-7, with a tentative D call TRBD2 (6 bases). Germline-derived CDR1 and CDR2 are MNHEY and SMNVEV (reference sequence). With 5 bases removed from V and 2 bases from J, the gap between germline ends came to 10 bases. CDR3 size: 13 residues. The CDR3 sequence is CASSRRGTYEQYF. The CDR3 nucleotides read TGTGCCAGCAGTCGGCGGGGAACCTACGAGCAGTACTTC.

The V call is TRBV2, the J call TRBJ1-2; possibly TRBD1 for D (6 bases). CDR1 and CDR2 (germline): SNHLY, FYNNEI. V gave up 6 bases and J gave up 5 bases, with 19 bases separating them. The CDR3 is made up of 15 amino acids. CDR3 residues: CASRGEGGASYGYTF. The DNA for the CDR3 is TGTGCCAGCAGGGGCGAGGGGGGTGCTAGTTATGGCTACACCTTC.

This chain uses TRBV6-5 with TRBJ1-2; D not resolved. The germline CDR1 and CDR2 sequences are MNHEY and SVGAGI. The V end lost 5 bases, the J end lost 0 bases, and 7 bases lay between the germline ends. This CDR3 spans 13 amino acids. CDR3 sequence reads: CASSVAANYGYTF. As DNA, the CDR3 is TGTGCCAGCAGTGTGGCGGCTAACTATGGCTACACCTTC.

The V gene is TRBV25-1, the J gene TRBJ2-2; TRBD1 agrees at 8 bases. The CDR3 is made up of 18 amino acids. Germline lookup yields CDR1 MGHDK and CDR2 SYGVNS. V dropped 5 bases and J dropped 4; count of bases not matched to a gene: 15. DNA of the CDR3: TGTGCCAGCAGTTCTAGTAGGGTGGCAGGGGGCGTCACCGGGGAGCTGTTTTTT. Protein: CASSSSRVAGGVTGELFF.

The chain uses TRBV7-8 and TRBJ2-1, with 7 nucleotides matching TRBD1. In germline, CDR1 is SGHVS, CDR2 FQNEAQ. This CDR3 has 14 residues. The V and J ends lost 4 bases and 6 bases, in that order; junction bases with no gene match: 6. This CDR3 is CASSSGAGGNEQFF. CDR3 sequence (DNA): TGTGCCAGCAGCTCCGGGGCAGGGGGCAATGAGCAGTTCTTC.

The V call is TRBV5-1, the J call TRBJ1-2; the match to TRBD1 covers 8 bases. Germline assignment: CDR1 SGHRS and CDR2 YFSETQ. This CDR3 region has 13 residues. Germline trimming cut 4 bases from V and 6 bases from J; bases unmatched to any gene: 5. Here the CDR3 DNA reads TGCGCCAGCAGCCTCGGACAGGGCCATGGCTACACCTTC. This sequence encodes CASSLGQGHGYTF.

The V gene is TRBV23-1, the J gene TRBJ2-7; 8 bases are a match to TRBD1. TRBV23-1 is annotated as an ORF whose role is uncertain. The CDR3 runs to 19 residues. With 4 bases clipped from V and 2 bases from J, the junction kept 19 bases outside the gene matches. CDR3 residues: CASSLPDREYRRSAYEQYF. CDR3 nucleotides: TGCGCCAGCAGTCTCCCGGACAGGGAGTATCGGCGATCCGCCTACGAGCAGTACTTC.

The V and J genes are TRBV7-9 and TRBJ2-3; D gene uncertain. The length of the CDR3 is 16 residues. Germline lookup yields CDR1 SEHNR and CDR2 FQNEAQ (reference sequence). V lost 2 bases to trimming and J lost 0 bases, with 12 bases between them. CDR3 sequence reads: CASSLLANPSTDTQYF. In nucleotides, the CDR3 is TGTGCCAGCAGCTTATTGGCCAACCCTAGCACAGATACGCAGTATTTT.

The chain recombines TRBV30 with TRBJ1-2, with TRBD1 matching over 9 bases. The CDR3 runs 18 residues. The germline gives CDR1 GTSNPN, CDR2 SVGIG (reference sequence). Here the CDR3 DNA reads TGTGCGGGGACTGGCCCCAACCTCGGACAGGGGCGATCCTATGGCTACACCTTC. Translating it yields CAGTGPNLGQGRSYGYTF.

This chain links TRBV30 with TRBJ1-3; no clear D. This CDR3 is 14 amino acids long. Trimming took 5 bases from V and 4 from J, leaving 15 bases between them. The germline V gene has CDR1 GTSNPN and CDR2 SVGIG (reference sequence). Here the CDR3 DNA reads TGTGCCTGGGCAGAGGGTAGCAACGGAAACACCATATATTTT. Its protein product is CAWAEGSNGNTIYF.

The rearrangement joins TRBV19 to TRBJ1-2; D uncertain. The V gene lost 2 bases and the J gene lost 8 bases, with 9 bases spanning the gap. Germline assignment: CDR1 LNHDA and CDR2 SQIVND (reference sequence). There are 12 residues in the CDR3. The CDR3 nucleotides read TGTGCCAGTAGTATAACAGAAGGAGGCTACACCTTC. The encoded protein is CASSITEGGYTF.